Below, one T cell receptor (beta chain) is given with its context. Cohorts were assigned according to the clinical history that participants reported. The authors' processing: Amplification with reference gene primers provided the estimates of nucleated cell counts. Generated by immunoSEQ multiplex PCR, the TCRdb table keeps only in-frame clones and is missing some. The V and J calls and clone size come from that table; D and trimming were worked out from the DNA. The sample contains 350,000 to 400,000 clones, approximately 89% of which appear only once. This entry is derived from a study of blood T cell repertoires in COVID-19. As for the study in general: Both acute and convalescent COVID-19 samples were obtained from the United States, Italy and Spain.

This clonotype was obtained from a man in his forties in a cohort exposed to, infected with or recovered from COVID-19 (not recorded which). The sequencing input was PBMCs or T cells enriched from blood (not recorded which).

CDR3: CASSLGTGFRTDTQYF. CDR3 nucleotide sequence: TGCGCCAGCAGCTTGGGGACAGGTTTTCGGACAGATACGCAGTATTTT. The rearrangement uses TRBV5-1 and TRBJ2-3; TRBD1 aligns across 7 bases. Trimming removed 0 bases from V and 3 bases from J; junction bases left unmatched: 7. The CDR3 contains 16 residues. The germline V gene encodes CDR1 SGHRS and CDR2 YFSETQ.